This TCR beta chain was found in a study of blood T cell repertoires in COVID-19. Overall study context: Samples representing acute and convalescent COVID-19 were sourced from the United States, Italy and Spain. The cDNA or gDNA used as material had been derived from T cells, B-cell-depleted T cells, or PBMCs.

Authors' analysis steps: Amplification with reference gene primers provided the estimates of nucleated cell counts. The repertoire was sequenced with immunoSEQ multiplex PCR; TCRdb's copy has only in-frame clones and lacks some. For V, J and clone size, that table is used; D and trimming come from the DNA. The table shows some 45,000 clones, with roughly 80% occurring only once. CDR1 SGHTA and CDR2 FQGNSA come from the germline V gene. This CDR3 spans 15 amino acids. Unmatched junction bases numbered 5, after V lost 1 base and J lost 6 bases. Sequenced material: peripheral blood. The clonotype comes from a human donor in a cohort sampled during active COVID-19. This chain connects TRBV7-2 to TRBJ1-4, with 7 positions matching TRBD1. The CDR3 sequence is CASSLEGQGDEKLFF. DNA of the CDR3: TGTGCCAGCAGCTTAGAAGGGCAGGGGGATGAAAAACTGTTTTTT. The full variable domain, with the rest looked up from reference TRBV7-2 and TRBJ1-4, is GAGVSQSPSNKVTEKGKDVELRCDPISGHTALYWYRQSLGQGLEFLIYFQGNSAPDKSGLPSDRFSAERTGGSVSTLTIQRTQQEDSAVYLCASSLEGQGDEKLFFGSGTQLSVL.